The sequence of this T cell receptor (beta chain) was determined in a study of T cells in Graves' hyperthyroidism and ophthalmopathy. V was clipped by 4 bases and J by 2 bases; unmatched bases: 3. The CDR3 is 14 residues long. The germline gives CDR1 SGHVS, CDR2 FQNEAQ. This clonotype was counted at least ten times. Patients with uncontrolled infections, other autoimmune diseases, pregnancy or lactation were excluded. TCR beta CDR3 regions were amplified from RNA. Carried out on the TCR CDR3, a first-round RT-PCR used the HTBI primer set. TCRdb passed the multiplex PCR reads through MiXCR, listing each CDR3 protein once. The table lists a few hundred thousand distinct CDR3 sequences, approximately 17% of them singletons.

The TCR sequence derives from a woman aged 18-29 years with Graves' ophthalmopathy. The chain recombines TRBV7-8 with TRBJ1-2; 8 bases are shared with TRBD1. The sequenced sample was blood. This CDR3 is CASSSQGANYGYTF. CDR3 in DNA: TGTGCCAGCAGCTCCCAGGGGGCGAACTATGGCTACACCTTC. Filled out from reference TRBV7-8 and TRBJ1-2, the complete variable domain reads GAGVSQSPRYKVAKRGQDVALRCDPISGHVSLFWYQQALGQGPEFLTYFQNEAQLDKSGLPSDRFFAERPEGSVSTLKIQRTQQEDSAVYLCASSSQGANYGYTFGSGTRLTVV.